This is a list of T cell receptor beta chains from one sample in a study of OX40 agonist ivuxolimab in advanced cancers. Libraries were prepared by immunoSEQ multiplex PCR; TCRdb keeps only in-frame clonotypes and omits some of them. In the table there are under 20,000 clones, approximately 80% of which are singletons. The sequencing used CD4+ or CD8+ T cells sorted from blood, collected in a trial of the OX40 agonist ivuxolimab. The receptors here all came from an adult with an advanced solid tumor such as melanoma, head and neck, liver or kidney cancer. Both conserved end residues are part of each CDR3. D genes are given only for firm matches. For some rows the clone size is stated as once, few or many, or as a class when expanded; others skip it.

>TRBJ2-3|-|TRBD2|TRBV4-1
TGCGCCTCCGGACTAGCGGGAGATTTAGATACGCAGTATTTT
CASGLAGDLDTQYF
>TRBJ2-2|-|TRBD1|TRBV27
TGTGCCAGCAGTTTGATAGGGGGCGGCACCGGGGAGCTGTTTTTT
CASSLIGGGTGELFF
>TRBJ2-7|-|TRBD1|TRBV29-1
TGCAGCGTTACGCATACGACAGGGGGCTACGAGCAGTACTTC
CSVTHTTGGYEQYF
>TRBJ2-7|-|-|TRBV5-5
TGTGCCAGCAGTTATTTTCCAGGGGAGGGCTACGAGCAGTACTTC
CASSYFPGEGYEQYF
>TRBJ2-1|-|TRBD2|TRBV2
TGTGCCAGCAGGTACGGACTAGCGGGAACAAATGAGCAGTTCTTC
CASRYGLAGTNEQFF
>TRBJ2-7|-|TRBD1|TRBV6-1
TGTGCCAGCCAGTATGTGGGGACAGGGAACGTCGAGCAGTACTTC
CASQYVGTGNVEQYF
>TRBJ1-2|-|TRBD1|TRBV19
TGTGCCAGTCACCAGACAGGGGGCCTAAATTATGGCTACACCTTC
CASHQTGGLNYGYTF
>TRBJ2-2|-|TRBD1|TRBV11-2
TGTGCCAGCAGCTTAGATTTAAATCCCACAGGGGTGGGGACCGGGGAGCTGTTTTTT
CASSLDLNPTGVGTGELFF
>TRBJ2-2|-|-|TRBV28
TGTGCCAGCAGTCCAACTAGCTCCGGGGAGCTGTTTTTT
CASSPTSSGELFF
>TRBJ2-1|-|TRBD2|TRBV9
TGTGCCAGCAGCGTAGTCGGGCTAGCGGGGGGCCTAAGCTCCTACAATGAGCAGTTCTTC
CASSVVGLAGGLSSYNEQFF
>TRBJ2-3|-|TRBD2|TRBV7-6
TGTGCCAGCAGCGCCCAGACTAGCGGTATCCCACCATCGCCGGATACGCAGTATTTT
CASSAQTSGIPPSPDTQYF
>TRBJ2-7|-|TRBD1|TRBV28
TGTGCCAGCAGTCCCCCTACTTACAGGGGCCTTGGGTACGAGCAGTACTTC
CASSPPTYRGLGYEQYF
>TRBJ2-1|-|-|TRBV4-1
TGCGCCAGCAGTGGGACAAATTCCTACGAGGAGTTCTTC
CASSGTNSYEEFF
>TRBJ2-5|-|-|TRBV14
TGTGCCAGCAGCACCCTGGGGGAGACCCAGTACTTC
CASSTLGETQYF
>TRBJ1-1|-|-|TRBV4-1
TGCGCCAGCAGCCAGGGGGCGAAGACTGAAGCTTTCTTT
CASSQGAKTEAFF
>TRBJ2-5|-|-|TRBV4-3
TGCGCCAGCAGCCAGGACGGGACCGCGACGACAGAGACCCAGTACTTC
CASSQDGTATTETQYF
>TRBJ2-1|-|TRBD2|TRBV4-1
TGCGCCAGCAGCCAAAGCCAGCCAGCGGGAGGGAATGAGCAGTTCTTC
CASSQSQPAGGNEQFF
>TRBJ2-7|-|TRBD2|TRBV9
TGTGCCAGCAGCGCCAGCGGGGGCTCCTACGAGCAGTACTTC
CASSASGGSYEQYF
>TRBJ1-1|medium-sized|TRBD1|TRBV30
TGTGCCTGGAGTGTGACAGGGTCGGGGACTGAAGCTTTCTTT
CAWSVTGSGTEAFF
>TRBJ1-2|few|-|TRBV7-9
TGTGCCAGCAGCTTAATAGGGGGAGACGGCTATGGCTACACCTTC
CASSLIGGDGYGYTF
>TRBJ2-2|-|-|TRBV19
TGTGCCAGTGCTCCGGTTGTTAGGGCCGGGGAGCTGTTTTTT
CASAPVVRAGELFF
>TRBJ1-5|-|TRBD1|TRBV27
TGTGCCAGCAGTCCCTTCAGGGGGGATCAGCCCCAGCATTTT
CASSPFRGDQPQHF
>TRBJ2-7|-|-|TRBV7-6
TGTGCCAGCAGCACCCTCACCGGGGCAGGGCAGGACGAGCAGTACTTC
CASSTLTGAGQDEQYF
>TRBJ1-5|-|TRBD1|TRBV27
TGTGCCAGCAGGCACACAGGGGGCGGCAATCAGCCCCAGCATTTT
CASRHTGGGNQPQHF
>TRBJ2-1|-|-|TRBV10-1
-
CASILGGPPNEQFF
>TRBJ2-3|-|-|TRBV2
TGTGCCAGCAGTGGTGGGGGGGCGAGCACAGATACGCAGTATTTT
CASSGGGASTDTQYF
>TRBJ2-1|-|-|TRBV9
TGTGCCAGCAGCGTAGAGGCGCGTTTGGGCAATGAGCAGTTCTTC
CASSVEARLGNEQFF
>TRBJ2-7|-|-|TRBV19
TGTGCCAGTAGTACCCCAGGGAACTACTACGAGCAGTACTTC
CASSTPGNYYEQYF
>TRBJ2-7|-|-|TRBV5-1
TGCGCCAGCAGCTTGAACGGGATGAGCTCCTACGAGCAGTACTTC
CASSLNGMSSYEQYF
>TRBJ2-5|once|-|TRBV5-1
TGCGCCAGCAGCTTGGGCCCGGGACACCTACAAGAGACCCAGTACTTC
CASSLGPGHLQETQYF
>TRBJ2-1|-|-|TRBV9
TGTGCCAGCAGCGTAGTGGTGGGAGCTTCCAATGTGCAGTTCTTC
CASSVVVGASNVQFF
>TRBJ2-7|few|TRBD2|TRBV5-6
TGTGCCAGCAGCCCACCCAGATCTAGCGGGGGGGCTTACGAGCAGTACTTC
CASSPPRSSGGAYEQYF
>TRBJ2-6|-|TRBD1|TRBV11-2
TGCGCCAGCAGCCAAGATCGGGGACAGCCCTCTGGGGCCAACGTCCTGACTTTC
CASSQDRGQPSGANVLTF
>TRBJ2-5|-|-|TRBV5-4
TGCGCCAGCAGCCTAGAAGGCCCCGGGGAGGAGACCCAGTACTTC
CASSLEGPGEETQYF
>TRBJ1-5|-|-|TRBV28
TGTGCCAGCAGTTTTGAGGGGGTTCTTAGCAATCAGCCCCAGCATTTT
CASSFEGVLSNQPQHF
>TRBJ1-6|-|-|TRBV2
TGTGCCAGCAGTGAAGTCGGGAGGATAGGATCACCCCTCCACTTT
CASSEVGRIGSPLHF
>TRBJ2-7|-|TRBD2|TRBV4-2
TGTGCCAGCAGCTTCGTAGCGGGGGACTACGAGCAGTACTTC
CASSFVAGDYEQYF
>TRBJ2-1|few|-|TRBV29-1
TGCAGCGTTGAAAGCCCCTCGAATGAGCAGTTCTTC
CSVESPSNEQFF
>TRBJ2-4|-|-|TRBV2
TGTGCCAGCAGGGGGGTGTCTACCAAAAACATTCAGTACTTC
CASRGVSTKNIQYF
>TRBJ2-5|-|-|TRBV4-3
TGCGCCAGCAGCCAAGGAAGCGGAGCTGTAGAGACCCAGTACTTC
CASSQGSGAVETQYF
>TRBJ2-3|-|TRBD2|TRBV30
TGTGCCTGGAGTACACGACTAGCGGGTAGGAGCACAGATACGCAGTATTTT
CAWSTRLAGRSTDTQYF
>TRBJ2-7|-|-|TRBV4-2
TGTGCCAGCAGCCGGGTGGGGCAAAGCTCCTACGAGCAGTACTTC
CASSRVGQSSYEQYF
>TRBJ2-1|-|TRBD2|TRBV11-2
TGTGCCAGCAGCCCCGTCGAGTGGGGGGGAATCAATGAGCAGTTCTTC
CASSPVEWGGINEQFF
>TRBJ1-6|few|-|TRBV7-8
TGCGCCAGCAGCCCTGAGGCTTCCAGCTCCTATAATTCACCCCTCCACTTT
CASSPEASSSYNSPLHF
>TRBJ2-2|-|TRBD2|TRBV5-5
TGTGCCAGCAGCTTGGCGACTAGCGGGGGACCCCGGGAGCTGTTTTTT
CASSLATSGGPRELFF
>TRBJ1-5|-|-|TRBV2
TGTGCCAGCAGTGAAGCGCTAGGGGGGCCTCTAAATCAGCCCCAGCATTTT
CASSEALGGPLNQPQHF
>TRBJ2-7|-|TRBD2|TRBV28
TGTGCCAGCATCGATAGCGGGAGTTACGAGCAGTACTTC
CASIDSGSYEQYF
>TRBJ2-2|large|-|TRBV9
TGTGCCAGCAGCGTAGCTAACGGCAACACCGGGGAGCTGTTTTTT
CASSVANGNTGELFF
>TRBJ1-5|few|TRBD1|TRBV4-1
TGCGCCAGCAGCCAGGTGACAGGGGGGAATCAGCCCCAGCATTTT
CASSQVTGGNQPQHF